What follows are 18 T cell receptor beta chains derived from one specimen sequenced in a study of shared clonotypes between healthy human individuals. Some clones are missing from TCRdb's copy, which holds only in-frame ones; the method was immunoSEQ multiplex PCR. The data hold some 2.3 million clones, with 80% to 95% observed a single time. Input material: naive CD4+ T cells from PBMCs. Subset here: CD45RA+ positively selected. The receptor source for this set is a man aged 18 to 35 in good health. Some clones in this sample may be carry-over from other donors' samples.

The J gene is TRBJ1-1, the V gene TRBV9; 9 positions match TRBD1. V trimming: 4 bases; J trimming: 8 bases; junction bases outside the gene matches: 6. The germline V gene encodes CDR1 SGDLS and CDR2 YYNGEE. CDR3 size: 13 residues. The CDR3 DNA sequence: TGTGCCAGCAGCTCCGGGACAGGGTTGGAAGCTTTCTTT. Its protein is CASSSGTGLEAFF.

This chain connects TRBV15 to TRBJ2-1, with 8 bases that match TRBD1. The germline V gene has CDR1 LNHNV and CDR2 YYDKDF (reference sequence). This CDR3 has 15 amino acids. V lost 0 bases, J lost 9 bases, and 7 bases stayed unmatched. The CDR3 nucleotides read TGTGCCACCAGCAGAGATCCAGGCAGGGGGCTTGAGCAGTTCTTC. Amino acids: CATSRDPGRGLEQFF.

The chain links TRBV6-1 to TRBJ1-1; TRBD1 aligns across 9 bases. The CDR3 totals 15 residues. The V gene end was trimmed by 1 base and the J gene end by 3 bases; junction bases not matched to a gene: 3. CDR1 and CDR2 from the germline V gene are MNHNS and SASEGT. Written as DNA, the CDR3 is TGTGCCAGCAGTGAAGTGGGGACAGGGTACACTGAAGCTTTCTTT. It codes for CASSEVGTGYTEAFF.

The gene calls are TRBV7-9 and TRBJ2-3; tentatively, D is TRBD2 (6 bases). Trimming removed 1 base at V and 1 base at J, with 12 bases between. The CDR3 runs to 16 residues. The germline V gene has CDR1 SEHNR and CDR2 FQNEAQ (reference sequence). The CDR3 region has the DNA TGTGCCAGCAGCTTAGGGGGAGGATTGGGCACAGATACGCAGTATTTT. It encodes CASSLGGGLGTDTQYF.

The chain carries TRBV7-2 and TRBJ2-1, with TRBD2 as a possible D gene (6 bases). From germline, CDR1 is SGHTA and CDR2 FQGNSA. The CDR3 is 15 residues long. V was clipped by 4 bases and J by 3 bases, with 13 bases between them. The CDR3: CASSSAGTRYNEQFF. For the CDR3, the DNA is TGTGCCAGCAGCTCGGCCGGGACTCGCTACAATGAGCAGTTCTTC.

This chain links TRBV15 with TRBJ1-5, with 7 bases fitting TRBD1. Looked up from germline, CDR1 is LNHNV and CDR2 is YYDKDF (reference sequence). This CDR3 comprises 19 residues. The V gene end was trimmed by 2 bases and the J gene end by 7 bases; junction bases not matched to a gene: 20. The chain's CDR3 is CATSRNLGLVDRVKQPQHF. CDR3 nucleotide sequence: TGTGCCACCAGCAGAAATTTGGGTTTGGTTGACAGGGTCAAGCAGCCCCAGCATTTT.

Concerning this clone: Other DNA sequences in the same sample also yield this CDR3. The CDR3, as DNA: TGTGCCAGCAGTTTGGGGGGTGTAGGAAACACCATATATTTT. As protein: CASSLGGVGNTIYF. The chain has TRBV28 and TRBJ1-3; a weak D match, TRBD1 (5 bases). The CDR3 has 14 residues. The V gene lost 3 bases and the J gene lost 4 bases, with 10 bases spanning the gap. Germline CDR1 is MDHEN and CDR2 is SYDVKM.

V usage is TRBV7-6 and J usage is TRBJ2-1; the D is unclear. This CDR3 is 14 amino acids long. The V and J ends lost 3 bases and 8 bases respectively, with 14 bases between them. CDR1 is SGHVS, CDR2 FNYEAQ, per germline. CDR3 amino acids: CASSFVKGMDEQFF. Here the CDR3 DNA reads TGTGCCAGCAGCTTCGTAAAGGGAATGGATGAGCAGTTCTTC.

The chain recombines TRBV28 with TRBJ2-2; D ambiguous. This CDR3 comprises 14 residues. CDR1 and CDR2 from the germline V gene are MDHEN and SYDVKM. V lost 9 bases, J lost 1 base, and 12 bases lay in between. CDR3 sequence: CASSQPLNTGELFF. CDR3 nucleotides: TGTGCCAGTAGCCAGCCCCTGAACACCGGGGAGCTGTTTTTT.

The chain links TRBV11-3 to TRBJ2-2, with a possible D match to TRBD2 (6 bases). The germline V gene encodes CDR1 SGHNT and CDR2 YENEEA. Trimming pared 5 bases from V and 6 bases from J, leaving 16 bases between. This CDR3 comprises 15 residues. This CDR3 is CASSPLGGRAGELFF. CDR3 sequence (DNA): TGTGCCAGCAGCCCTCTTGGAGGGCGGGCCGGGGAGCTGTTTTTT.

As regards this clone: This sample includes further DNA sequences coding for the same CDR3. V and J are TRBV11-2 and TRBJ2-5; 9 bases map to TRBD2. The CDR3 loop spans 14 amino acids. V shed 4 bases and J 5 bases; nucleotides not matched to a gene: 5. Germline V CDR1 and CDR2: SGHAT, FQNNGV. Here the CDR3 DNA reads TGTGCCAGCAGCTCGACTAGCGGTGGGGAGACCCAGTACTTC. Amino acid sequence: CASSSTSGGETQYF.

The V call is TRBV7-3, the J call TRBJ2-6; D remains unclear. The CDR3 consists of 21 residues. Trimming pared 0 bases from V and 0 bases from J, leaving 21 bases between. Germline lookup yields CDR1 SGHTA and CDR2 FQGTGA. The CDR3 DNA sequence: TGTGCCAGCAGCTTAACGTCCTGGGTACGACGTATCCGCTCTGGGGCCAACGTCCTGACTTTC. This encodes CASSLTSWVRRIRSGANVLTF. The variable domain in full, completed from reference TRBV7-3 and TRBJ2-6, reads GAGVSQTPSNKVTEKGKYVELRCDPISGHTALYWYRQSLGQGPEFLIYFQGTGAADDSGLPNDRFFAVRPEGSVSTLKIQRTERGDSAVYLCASSLTSWVRRIRSGANVLTFGAGSRLTVL.

This chain uses TRBV10-3 with TRBJ2-7; the match to TRBD1 covers 7 bases. Germline V gene lookup returns CDR1 ENHRY and CDR2 SYGVKD. J was trimmed by 0 bases and V by 9 bases; bases with no gene match: 5. This CDR3 contains 13 residues. CDR3 in amino acids: CAIGGQTSYEQYF. In nucleotides, the CDR3 is TGTGCCATAGGGGGACAGACCTCCTACGAGCAGTACTTC.

The chain recombines TRBV6-6 with TRBJ1-1; a possible D gene is TRBD1 (5 bases). The CDR3 runs to 14 residues. V lost 5 bases and J lost 4, with 14 bases in between. CDR1 and CDR2 (germline): MNHNY, SVGAGI (reference sequence). CDR3 DNA: TGTGCCAGCAGTCTGAAAAATAGGGGCACTGAAGCTTTCTTT. Translated: CASSLKNRGTEAFF.

This clone was recorded once. V is TRBV7-2 and J is TRBJ2-1, with 10 bases fitting TRBD2. The CDR3 contains 17 residues. CDR1 and CDR2 from the germline V gene are SGHTA and FQGNSA. With 3 bases clipped from V and 1 base from J, the junction kept 6 bases outside the gene matches. Written as DNA, the CDR3 is TGTGCCAGCAGCTTGCAACCTAGCGGGAGTTCCTACAATGAGCAGTTCTTC. Its translation: CASSLQPSGSSYNEQFF.

This sequence joins TRBV18 and TRBJ2-1; the D gene could be TRBD1 or TRBD2 (7 bases each). V was pared by 3 bases and J by 0 bases, with 24 bases between. The CDR3 covers 20 residues. Germline V gene sequence: CDR1 KGHSH, CDR2 LQKENI. As DNA, the CDR3 is TGTGCCAGCTCACCGCGATCAGGGGGGGGCACCTACCTCTCCTACAATGAGCAGTTCTTC. It is translated as CASSPRSGGGTYLSYNEQFF.

The rearrangement links TRBV27 to TRBJ1-1, with D tentatively TRBD1 (6 bases). Deletions cut 5 bases from V and 5 bases from J, with 18 bases between. The CDR3 is made up of 15 amino acids. Germline CDR1 and CDR2: MNHEY and SMNVEV (reference sequence). CDR3 loop: CASSLDRWSETEAFF. The CDR3 DNA reads as TGTGCCAGCAGTCTAGACAGGTGGTCTGAAACTGAAGCTTTCTTT.

Remarks on this clone: Other nucleotide sequences from this sample produce the same CDR3. This chain joins TRBV30 and TRBJ1-3; D is undetermined. The CDR3 spans 14 residues. Trimming cost V 0 bases and J 0 bases, with 6 bases left between them. Per germline, CDR1 GTSNPN and CDR2 SVGIG (reference sequence). The CDR3 sequence: CAWSVLTSGNTIYF. DNA for the CDR3: TGTGCCTGGAGTGTACTCACCTCTGGAAACACCATATATTTT.